This T cell receptor (beta chain) appears in the sequencing data of a study of blood T cell repertoires in COVID-19. On the study more broadly: COVID-19 samples from acute and convalescent phases originated in the United States, Italy and Spain. The cDNA or gDNA used as material had been derived from T cells, B-cell-depleted T cells, or PBMCs.

Trimming stripped 1 base from V and 1 base from J, with 8 bases between. Germline loops: CDR1 LGHDT, CDR2 YNNKEL (reference sequence). CDR3 length: 14 amino acids. Per the original methods: Reference gene primer amplification gave estimated nucleated cell counts. This table comes from immunoSEQ multiplex PCR, and its TCRdb copy is limited to in-frame clones, with some not included. V and J calls and clone size are as listed in that table; D and trimming were resolved from the DNA. The sample shows 200,000 to 300,000 clones, under 90% of them seen only once. The chain recombines TRBV3-1 (or the pseudogene TRBV3-2) with TRBJ2-7, with a tentative D call TRBD1 (6 bases). The TCR sequence derives from a man in his sixties with acute or convalescent COVID-19. Input material: peripheral blood. CDR3 protein: CASSQAGDSYEQYF. As DNA, the CDR3 is TGTGCCAGCAGCCAAGCAGGGGATTCCTACGAGCAGTACTTC.